This TCR beta chain was recovered during a study of identical twins. Unmatched junction bases numbered 5, after V lost 4 bases and J lost 4 bases. Germline CDR1 reads LGHDT; CDR2 reads YNNKEL (reference sequence). This CDR3 spans 15 amino acids. A single record per CDR3 protein comes from TCRdb applying MiXCR to the 5' RACE reads. The sample records 450,000 to 650,000 distinct CDR3 sequences, just under 10% being singletons. Study results and limitations: Fewer insertions marked abundant cord blood beta clonotypes; young adult naive trended weakly, memory not at all. Analyses of zero insertions could, in part, be confounded by invariant MAIT and iNKT cells.

Note on this clonotype: Its antigen remains unknown.

The sample was also linked to a second study, of yellow fever vaccine responses in identical twins.

The sequence derives from a young woman in good health. The genes are TRBV3-1 and TRBJ2-5; 11 positions match TRBD2. The sequencing sample was made of PBMCs. In DNA, the CDR3 is TGTGCCAGCAGCCCTCCGGGACTAGCGGTAGAGACCCAGTACTTC. Amino acids: CASSPPGLAVETQYF.